Listed below are T cell receptor beta chains from one sample, sequenced in a study of cytomegalovirus exposure and HLA in healthy donors. Clones were sequenced by immunoSEQ multiplex PCR, and TCRdb holds only the in-frame ones, with some missing. Of around 150,000 clones in the sample, roughly 73% were seen once. The sequencing input was PBMCs. These receptors were taken from a human donor in good health. Both conserved end residues are trimmed from each CDR3. A clone size is listed for some rows: how often the clone was seen (once, few, many), or a class if it is expanded.

clone_size j_call cdr3_length v_call cdr3_aa
- TRBJ2-1 13 TRBV10-3 AISDRLAGVYEQF
- TRBJ2-7 16 TRBV6-1 ASSGHAHGQGNPYEQY
- TRBJ1-1 13 TRBV4-1 ASSQETGVNTEAF
- TRBJ2-5 12 TRBV7-3 ASSVSGAEETQY
- TRBJ2-2 12 TRBV19 ASRARGSTGELF
- TRBJ1-6 11 TRBV11-2 ASSRTRVSPLH
once TRBJ2-1 10 TRBV2 ASIHAGYEQF
once TRBJ2-7 14 TRBV21-1 ASSKSSASGGKEQY
few TRBJ1-6 8 TRBV20-1 SAQGLPLH
once TRBJ2-2 15 TRBV12-5 ASALILGRTNTGELF
- TRBJ2-1 16 TRBV10-3 AISMGLVGVARGNEQF
- TRBJ2-1 13 TRBV5-4 ASSFLAVRGNEQF
- TRBJ1-1 13 TRBV7-6 ASSLVTGGETEAF
- TRBJ2-7 13 TRBV6-6 ASSSGDRAKYEQY
- TRBJ1-3 11 TRBV6-5 ASSYSPFDTIY
- TRBJ1-2 13 TRBV27 ASSLSASGYGGYT
once TRBJ2-3 13 TRBV7-9 ASSPPSQGPDTQY
- TRBJ2-1 11 TRBV27 ASSFGAYNEQF
- TRBJ1-2 11 TRBV5-4 ASSLLGTYRYT
once TRBJ2-2 12 TRBV9 ASSVGGDTGELF
- TRBJ1-1 13 TRBV5-4 AGLKNTGGGTEAF
few TRBJ2-3 13 TRBV25-1 ASSSPRTGSHTQY
- TRBJ2-7 14 TRBV4-1 ASSQDLGDGSYEQY
- TRBJ2-1 12 TRBV11-2 ASTRGSSYNEQF
- TRBJ2-7 12 TRBV19 ASSGQGRPYEQY
few TRBJ2-7 11 TRBV29-1 SVCDSVPYEQY
once TRBJ2-3 12 TRBV5-1 ASSFRQDTDTQY
once TRBJ2-7 12 TRBV5-5 ASSLETGTYEQY
- TRBJ2-2 12 TRBV6-1 ASSAWTGFGELF
- TRBJ2-2 15 TRBV15 ATSSVLDRSNTGELF
- TRBJ2-5 13 TRBV5-1 ASSLGGGPEETQY
- TRBJ2-5 13 TRBV2 ASSDRTSGEETQY
- TRBJ1-2 11 TRBV5-1 ASSDRTNYGYT
- TRBJ2-1 11 TRBV6-5 ASRRTSGSEQF
- TRBJ1-4 12 TRBV5-1 ASSPTGLSEKLF
- TRBJ1-5 11 TRBV19 ASTAQGGQPQH
- TRBJ2-1 13 TRBV7-6 ASSLGSGGANEQF
- TRBJ1-3 10 TRBV13 ASSSLRNTIY
- TRBJ2-7 11 TRBV27 ASSLAGTYEQY
- TRBJ1-4 13 TRBV7-9 ASSLATDFNEKLF
- TRBJ2-5 13 TRBV5-1 ASSSEGQLQETQY
- TRBJ2-7 14 TRBV27 ASSPKPGQGSYEQY
few TRBJ2-1 13 TRBV7-2 ASSTPSSSYNEQF
few TRBJ1-2 12 TRBV11-2 ASSSFQGVGGYT
- TRBJ1-2 11 TRBV29-1 SVVGTGGHGYT
- TRBJ2-4 12 TRBV6-1 ASSHGSGANIQY
- TRBJ2-2 12 TRBV9 ASSVRGGPGELF
- TRBJ2-7 12 TRBV5-1 ASSWTGTTYEQY
few TRBJ1-5 12 TRBV7-6 ASSLTGANSPQH
- TRBJ2-4 14 TRBV4-1 ASSRTGEVSKNIQY
- TRBJ2-7 9 TRBV23-1 ASSSRYEQY
- TRBJ2-1 14 TRBV4-1 ASSQATGGPLPEQF
- TRBJ1-1 13 TRBV15 ATSRDRGLDTEAF